The TCR beta chain described here comes from a study of response to subunit inactivated influenza vaccine. MiXCR, run by TCRdb on the RT-PCR reads, gives a single entry per CDR3 protein. The data contain 800,000 or so distinct CDR3 sequences, around 21% of them seen just once; the ten biggest clones take up roughly 10%. The V and J ends lost 3 bases and 1 base, in that order; junction bases with no gene match: 6. The germline V gene encodes CDR1 SGHTA and CDR2 FQGNSA. This CDR3 has 16 amino acids. Turning to this clonotype: Antigen: not known.

Findings and limits, study-wide: The authors suggested that few new T cells are recruited per seasonal influenza vaccination.

The chain has TRBV7-2 and TRBJ1-3; 7 bases line up with TRBD1. The input for sequencing was PBMCs from blood, taken more than 4 days after vaccination. The receptor was isolated from a man aged 45-65 years who received an inactivated influenza vaccine. CDR3 amino acids: CASSFAPGGSGNTIYF. The CDR3 nucleotides read TGTGCCAGCAGCTTCGCCCCAGGGGGTTCTGGAAACACCATATATTTT.